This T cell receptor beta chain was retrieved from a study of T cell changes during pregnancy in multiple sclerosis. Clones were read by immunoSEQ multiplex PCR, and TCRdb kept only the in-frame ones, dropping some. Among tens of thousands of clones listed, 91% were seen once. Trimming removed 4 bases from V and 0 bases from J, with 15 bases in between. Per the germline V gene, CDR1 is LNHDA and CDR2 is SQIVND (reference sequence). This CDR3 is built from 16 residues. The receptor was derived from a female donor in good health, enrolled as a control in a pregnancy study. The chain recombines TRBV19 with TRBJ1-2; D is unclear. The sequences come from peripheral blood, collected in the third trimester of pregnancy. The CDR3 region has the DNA TGTGCCAGTAGTAGCCCGGGTCAGCCAACTAACTATGGCTACACCTTC. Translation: CASSSPGQPTNYGYTF.